The next 17 T cell receptor beta chains were all read from a single sample in a study of shared clonotypes between healthy human individuals. Sequencing used immunoSEQ multiplex PCR; TCRdb keeps in-frame clones, though not all of them. Of 2 million to 3 million clones in the sample, over 85% were seen once. The sample consisted of naive CD4+ T cells from PBMCs. The subset was: CD45RA+ positively selected. The receptors come from a man between 18 and 29 years old in good health. Some clones in this sample may be carry-over from other donors' samples.

V and J are TRBV2 and TRBJ2-7; D uncertain. Trimming left V 3 bases short and J 7 bases short, with 13 bases between. This CDR3 is 13 amino acids long. CDR1 is SNHLY, CDR2 FYNNEI, per germline. DNA for the CDR3: TGTGCCAGCAGTGACAGGACGCTTCGTGAGCAGTACTTC. It encodes CASSDRTLREQYF.

The rearrangement joins TRBV6-1 to TRBJ1-4; 10 positions match TRBD1. CDR1 MNHNS and CDR2 SASEGT come from the germline V gene. V lost 6 bases and J lost 5; bases outside the gene matches: 3. The CDR3 totals 14 residues. CDR3 protein: CASRPGQGNEKLFF. CDR3 DNA: TGTGCCAGCAGACCGGGACAGGGGAATGAAAAACTGTTTTTT.

The chain is built from TRBV28 and TRBJ1-2; TRBD1 agrees at 8 bases. Trimming took 5 bases from V and 8 from J; bases not matched to a gene: 13. In germline, CDR1 is MDHEN, CDR2 SYDVKM. This CDR3 has 15 residues. CDR3 sequence reads: CASSTTRGRERGYTF. As DNA, the CDR3 is TGTGCCAGCAGTACCACCAGGGGGCGCGAGAGGGGCTACACCTTC.

The chain recombines TRBV19 with TRBJ1-2, with 9 bases lining up with TRBD1. V lost 5 bases, J lost 2 bases, and 9 bases stayed unmatched. The CDR3 runs 16 residues. Germline V gene sequence: CDR1 LNHDA, CDR2 SQIVND (reference sequence). CDR3 in amino acids: CASSLTGGRRNYGYTF. In nucleotides, the CDR3 is TGTGCCAGTAGTCTGACAGGGGGTCGAAGGAACTATGGCTACACCTTC.

This chain connects TRBV6-5 to TRBJ1-1; 9 bases agree with TRBD1. The CDR3 is 13 amino acids. Trimming removed 7 bases from V and 6 bases from J; junction bases left unmatched: 6. Per the germline V gene, CDR1 is MNHEY and CDR2 is SVGAGI. DNA for the CDR3: TGTGCCAGCAAACAGGGACAGGGTGCTGAAGCTTTCTTT. It codes for CASKQGQGAEAFF.

V usage is TRBV5-4 and J usage is TRBJ2-3; 7 positions match TRBD2. The CDR3 has 15 residues. Looked up from germline, CDR1 is SGHNT and CDR2 is YYREEE (reference sequence). J lost 5 bases, V lost 7 bases, and 13 bases had no gene match. In nucleotides, the CDR3 is TGTGCCAGCGGGGATGGGGGGGTACGTGGAGATACGCAGTATTTT. Its translation: CASGDGGVRGDTQYF. The full variable domain, rest sourced from reference TRBV5-4 and TRBJ2-3, is ETGVTQSPTHLIKTRGQQVTLRCSSQSGHNTVSWYQQALGQGPQFIFQYYREEENGRGNFPPRFSGLQFPNYSSELNVNALELDDSALYLCASGDGGVRGDTQYFGPGTRLTVL.

This clone was seen only once. V and J are TRBV6-1 and TRBJ1-1, with 7 bases fitting TRBD1. From germline, CDR1 is MNHNS and CDR2 SASEGT. J gave up 3 bases and V 9 bases, and 7 bases lay outside the gene matches. The CDR3 contains 13 residues. CDR3: CASGEGADTEAFF. The CDR3 region has the DNA TGTGCCAGTGGGGAGGGGGCGGACACTGAAGCTTTCTTT.

This chain uses TRBV30 with TRBJ2-5, with D hard to call. The germline CDR1 and CDR2 sequences are GTSNPN and SVGIG (reference sequence). V was pared by 3 bases and J by 1 base, with 3 bases between. CDR3 length equals 11 residues. The CDR3 reads CAWSPQETQYF. The CDR3 DNA reads as TGTGCCTGGAGCCCCCAAGAGACCCAGTACTTC.

The gene calls are TRBV4-3 and TRBJ1-3; D is undetermined. The V gene lost 2 bases and the J gene lost 3 bases, with 8 bases spanning the gap. Germline loops: CDR1 LGHNA, CDR2 YSLEER. This CDR3 has 14 amino acids. This chain's CDR3 is CASSQWGGGNTIYF. The CDR3 DNA sequence: TGCGCCAGCAGCCAATGGGGTGGTGGAAACACCATATATTTT.

This chain links TRBV7-8 with TRBJ2-5; possibly TRBD1 for D (6 bases). This CDR3 is built from 13 residues. Germline V gene lookup returns CDR1 SGHVS and CDR2 FQNEAQ. The V and J ends lost 4 bases and 3 bases respectively, with 9 bases between them. The CDR3 sequence: CASSSRTEETQYF. The CDR3 nucleotides are TGTGCCAGCAGCTCCCGGACAGAAGAGACCCAGTACTTC.

CDR3 nucleotide sequence: TGTGCCAGCAGCCGGACAGGTGGGGGTTACAATGAGCAGTTCTTC. Translated: CASSRTGGGYNEQFF. V gene TRBV11-2 combines with J gene TRBJ2-1; 7 nucleotides agree with TRBD1. Germline CDR1 SGHAT, CDR2 FQNNGV. The CDR3 covers 15 residues. Trimming cost V 5 bases and J 4 bases; bases outside gene matches: 8.

In its sample, this clone was seen a few times. This chain joins TRBV2 and TRBJ1-2, with 9 bases aligning to TRBD1. This CDR3 is built from 14 residues. V gave up 6 bases and J gave up 3 bases; unmatched junction bases: 5. The germline V gene has CDR1 SNHLY and CDR2 FYNNEI. CDR3 bases: TGTGCCAGCAGATGGACAGGGGTGGACTATGGCTACACCTTC. As protein: CASRWTGVDYGYTF.

V is TRBV20-1 and J is TRBJ1-1; D remains ambiguous. Trimming shortened V by 6 bases and J by 5 bases, and 10 bases separated the two germline ends. This CDR3 has 11 residues. Germline values: CDR1 DFQATT, CDR2 SNEGSKA (reference sequence). The CDR3 sequence: CSATTWTEAFF. DNA of the CDR3: TGCAGTGCGACAACGTGGACTGAAGCTTTCTTT.

This chain connects TRBV19 to TRBJ2-3; D remains unclear. Trimming shortened V by 5 bases and J by 2 bases, and 11 bases separated the two germline ends. The CDR3 length is 14 residues. Germline CDR1 and CDR2: LNHDA and SQIVND (reference sequence). CDR3 nucleotide sequence: TGTGCCAGTAGTGGTCGGATACACACAGATACGCAGTATTTT. It yields the protein CASSGRIHTDTQYF.

The genes are TRBV28 and TRBJ2-2, with a possible D match to TRBD2 (6 bases). CDR3 size: 14 residues. Trimming removed 3 bases at V and 4 bases at J, with 9 bases between. From germline, CDR1 is MDHEN and CDR2 SYDVKM. CDR3: CASSLVRGTGELFF. DNA of the CDR3: TGTGCCAGCAGTTTGGTGCGGGGCACCGGGGAGCTGTTTTTT.

The chain recombines TRBV7-9 with TRBJ2-3; D might be TRBD2 (6 bases). The germline V gene has CDR1 SEHNR and CDR2 FQNEAQ (reference sequence). Trimming cost V 6 bases and J 6 bases, with 16 bases left between them. The CDR3 totals 14 residues. This CDR3 is CASSTGTGGDTQYF. The DNA for the CDR3 is TGTGCCAGCAGTACCGGGACTGGCGGGGATACGCAGTATTTT. The whole variable domain, remainder taken from reference TRBV7-9 and TRBJ2-3, is DTGVSQNPRHKITKRGQNVTFRCDPISEHNRLYWYRQTLGQGPEFLTYFQNEAQLEKSRLLSDRFSAERPKGSFSTLEIQRTEQGDSAMYLCASSTGTGGDTQYFGPGTRLTVL.

Details on this clone: The identical CDR3 is also encoded by other nucleotide sequences in the sample. The chain uses TRBV9 and TRBJ2-2; TRBD1 aligns across 8 bases. CDR1 is SGDLS and CDR2 is YYNGEE in the germline V gene. After removal of 4 bases from V and 8 bases from J, the junction contained 7 bases not matched to a gene. The CDR3 covers 14 residues. The CDR3 DNA reads as TGTGCCAGCAGCCCAAGGACAGGGACGGGGGAGCTGTTTTTT. Translated, it gives CASSPRTGTGELFF.